Listed here are 26 T cell receptor beta chains from one sample, sequenced in a study of cytomegalovirus exposure and HLA in healthy donors. Primers for the PCR totalled 60 Vbeta and 13 Jbeta. Clones were read by immunoSEQ multiplex PCR, and TCRdb kept only the in-frame ones, dropping some. The sample contains 140,000 to 150,000 clones, around a tenth of which appear only once. Sequencing was done on a sample of PBMCs. All receptors come from a man aged 45-65 years in good health and CMV-seronegative.

The chain is built from TRBV6-1 and TRBJ2-2; perhaps TRBD1 as D (5 bases). Germline V lookup: CDR1 MNHNS, CDR2 SASEGT. Trimming shortened V by 5 bases and J by 5 bases, and 12 bases separated the two germline ends. The CDR3 loop spans 14 amino acids. CDR3 in DNA: TGTGCCAGCAGTAAAAACAGGAGAACCGGGGAGCTGTTTTTT. This sequence encodes CASSKNRRTGELFF.

In this sample, this clone turned up a few times. The rearrangement uses TRBV14 and TRBJ2-2; 7 nucleotides agree with TRBD1. The V gene end was trimmed by 2 bases and the J gene end by 4 bases; junction bases not matched to a gene: 4. Germline V lookup: CDR1 SGHDN, CDR2 FVKESK. CDR3 length equals 15 residues. The CDR3 loop is CASSQTGVITGELFF. CDR3 bases: TGTGCCAGCAGCCAAACAGGGGTAATCACCGGGGAGCTGTTTTTT.

This clone has just a few counts. V gene TRBV11-2 combines with J gene TRBJ2-3; possibly TRBD1 for D (5 bases). V was clipped by 6 bases and J by 3 bases, with 16 bases between them. Germline V gene lookup returns CDR1 SGHAT and CDR2 FQNNGV. The CDR3 has 15 residues. The CDR3 DNA is TGTGCCAGCAGGGTCGCCAGGGCAGGGACAGATACGCAGTATTTT. Protein product: CASRVARAGTDTQYF.

There are a few counts of this clone. V is TRBV29-1 and J is TRBJ1-2; no clear D gene. There are 13 residues in the CDR3. CDR1 and CDR2 from the germline V gene are SQVTM and ANQGSEA. With 0 bases removed from V and 8 bases from J, the gap between germline ends came to 13 bases. For the CDR3, the DNA is TGCAGCGTTGAAGACCACCTCGAGGGAGGCTACACCTTC. It translates to CSVEDHLEGGYTF.

This clone was counted a few times. The rearrangement links TRBV6-5 to TRBJ2-3; TRBD2 is a possible D gene (6 bases). The CDR3 has 15 residues. CDR1 is MNHEY, CDR2 SVGAGI, per germline. The V gene lost 5 bases and the J gene lost 6 bases, with 18 bases spanning the gap. CDR3 amino acids: CASSPPGPRGDTQYF. Here the CDR3 DNA reads TGTGCCAGCAGTCCTCCGGGGCCCCGGGGGGATACGCAGTATTTT.

Only a few counts were recorded for this clone. The gene calls are TRBV29-1 and TRBJ1-1; D is possibly TRBD1 (5 bases). CDR3 length: 13 residues. Germline lookup yields CDR1 SQVTM and CDR2 ANQGSEA. V lost 6 bases and J lost 0, with 11 bases in between. As DNA, the CDR3 is TGCAGCGTAGCGGGGGGGTTGAACACTGAAGCTTTCTTT. It codes for CSVAGGLNTEAFF.

The rearrangement joins TRBV7-3 to TRBJ2-6, with 8 bases identical to TRBD2. Germline V gene data show CDR1 as SGHTA and CDR2 as FQGTGA. J lost 0 bases, V lost 4 bases, and 5 bases had no gene match. The CDR3 spans 17 residues. CDR3 DNA: TGTGCCAGCAGCTCTACTAGCGGTGGCTCTGGGGCCAACGTCCTGACTTTC. This gives the protein CASSSTSGGSGANVLTF. The full variable domain, with the rest looked up from reference TRBV7-3 and TRBJ2-6, is GAGVSQTPSNKVTEKGKYVELRCDPISGHTALYWYRQSLGQGPEFLIYFQGTGAADDSGLPNDRFFAVRPEGSVSTLKIQRTERGDSAVYLCASSSTSGGSGANVLTFGAGSRLTVL.

The rearrangement uses TRBV7-9 and TRBJ2-7, with D uncertain. This CDR3 is 11 amino acids long. Trimming left V 3 bases short and J 4 bases short, with 4 bases between. Germline V gene lookup returns CDR1 SEHNR and CDR2 FQNEAQ (reference sequence). The CDR3 is CASSFSYEQYF. The CDR3 nucleotides read TGTGCCAGCAGCTTTTCATACGAGCAGTACTTC. Based on the CDR3 plus reference TRBV7-9 and TRBJ2-7, the full variable domain is DTGVSQNPRHKITKRGQNVTFRCDPISEHNRLYWYRQTLGQGPEFLTYFQNEAQLEKSRLLSDRFSAERPKGSFSTLEIQRTEQGDSAMYLCASSFSYEQYFGPGTRLTVT.

This clone was recorded a few times. This chain uses TRBV19 with TRBJ2-7; TRBD2 might be the D (6 bases). Germline CDR1 reads LNHDA; CDR2 reads SQIVND (reference sequence). Trimming stripped 8 bases from V and 5 bases from J, with 19 bases between. The length of the CDR3 is 14 residues. The chain's CDR3 is CASQIPGVRNEQYF. The CDR3 nucleotides read TGTGCCAGTCAGATACCGGGGGTTCGGAACGAGCAGTACTTC.

V and J are TRBV4-1 and TRBJ1-3; 9 nucleotides line up with TRBD1. Germline CDR1 MGHRA, CDR2 YSYEKL. V trimming: 1 base; J trimming: 0 bases; junction bases outside the gene matches: 7. The CDR3 runs 18 residues. The CDR3 sequence is CASSQVGTGSLSGNTIYF. In nucleotides, the CDR3 is TGCGCCAGCAGCCAAGTGGGGACAGGGTCACTCTCTGGAAACACCATATATTTT.

Note on this clone: A read error may produce the germline difference seen at one junction end. Within the sample, other DNA sequences also encode this same CDR3. The CDR3 loop is CASSYRTGGYNSPLHF. The CDR3 DNA sequence: TGTGCCAGCAGTTACCGGACAGGAGGATACAATTCACCTCTCCACTTT. V usage is TRBV6-5 and J usage is TRBJ1-6; TRBD1 matches at 7 bases. The length of the CDR3 is 16 residues. Germline CDR1 and CDR2: MNHEY and SVGAGI.

This clone was counted only a few times. V is TRBV6-6 and J is TRBJ1-1; tentative D call: TRBD1 (6 bases). The CDR3 has 16 amino acids. V lost 2 bases, J lost 1 base, and 14 bases lay in between. The germline V gene encodes CDR1 MNHNY and CDR2 SVGAGI (reference sequence). This CDR3 reads CASSYGLGRGNTEAFF. The CDR3 nucleotides are TGTGCCAGCAGTTACGGGTTGGGCAGGGGGAACACTGAAGCTTTCTTT.

This chain connects TRBV28 to TRBJ1-5, with 8 positions matching TRBD1. The germline CDR1 and CDR2 sequences are MDHEN and SYDVKM. The junction had 4 bases not matched to a gene; V was cut back by 7 bases and J by 2 bases. This CDR3 spans 14 amino acids. In DNA form, the CDR3 reads TGTGCCAGCACCGTGGGACAGGGCAATCAGCCCCAGCATTTT. It translates to CASTVGQGNQPQHF.

The chain recombines TRBV6-1 with TRBJ2-1, with TRBD2 identical over 12 bases. Germline V gene lookup returns CDR1 MNHNS and CDR2 SASEGT. This CDR3 region has 15 residues. The V segment lost 4 bases and the J segment 7 bases; nucleotides outside the gene matches: 5. The CDR3 DNA reads as TGTGCCAGCAGTGCGACTAGCGGGGGTCGGAATGAGCAGTTCTTC. This translates into CASSATSGGRNEQFF.

The gene calls are TRBV5-6 and TRBJ2-7; TRBD1 agrees at 10 bases. Germline values: CDR1 SGHDT, CDR2 YYEEEE. V was pared by 5 bases and J by 3 bases, with 11 bases of the junction left unmatched. The CDR3 loop spans 16 amino acids. The CDR3 DNA sequence: TGTGCCAGCAGTCATCGACAGGGGGCCCACTACTACGAGCAGTACTTC. Amino acid sequence: CASSHRQGAHYYEQYF.

This clone was seen a few times. This sequence joins TRBV9 and TRBJ2-2; tentative D call: TRBD1 (7 bases). V was cut by 4 bases and J by 5 bases, with 24 bases left in between. Germline values: CDR1 SGDLS, CDR2 YYNGEE. The CDR3 sequence is 18 residues long. In DNA form, the CDR3 reads TGTGCCAGCAGCCTCCGGGACAGTGGGAGGATGATGACCGGGGAGCTGTTTTTT. Its translation is CASSLRDSGRMMTGELFF.

This clone was counted between two and nine times. The chain carries TRBV6-1 and TRBJ2-7, with TRBD2 as a possible D gene (6 bases). The V gene lost 4 bases and the J gene lost 3 bases, with 13 bases spanning the gap. The CDR3 sequence is 14 residues long. Germline values: CDR1 MNHNS, CDR2 SASEGT. The CDR3 here is CASSGPSGLYEQYF. CDR3 DNA: TGTGCCAGCAGTGGGCCCTCGGGACTCTACGAGCAGTACTTC.

This clone was seen a handful of times. The CDR3 nucleotides are TGTGCCTGGGGTAACAGGGGATTCACCGGGGAGCTGTTTTTT. Translating gives CAWGNRGFTGELFF. J is TRBJ2-2 and V is TRBV30; the match to TRBD1 covers 7 bases. The CDR3 consists of 14 residues. V was pared by 5 bases and J by 4 bases, with 7 bases of the junction left unmatched. CDR1 GTSNPN and CDR2 SVGIG come from the germline V gene (reference sequence).

The chain employs TRBV2 and TRBJ1-5, with D perhaps TRBD1 (6 bases). CDR3 length: 14 amino acids. The germline V gene has CDR1 SNHLY and CDR2 FYNNEI. V was clipped by 7 bases and J by 1 base, with 11 bases between them. Here the CDR3 reads CASTTTGSNQPQHF. DNA of the CDR3: TGTGCCAGCACCACTACAGGGAGCAATCAGCCCCAGCATTTT.

The chain combines TRBV18 with TRBJ2-1, with a weak D call TRBD2 (5 bases). The germline V and J ends were trimmed by 1 base and 7 bases, with 8 bases remaining between them. Germline CDR1 and CDR2: KGHSH and LQKENI. CDR3 length: 13 residues. CDR3 nucleotides: TGTGCCAGCTCACCACGCCGGGGAAATGAGCAGTTCTTC. The encoded protein is CASSPRRGNEQFF. Variable domain in full (rest from reference TRBV18 and TRBJ2-1): NAGVMQNPRHLVRRRGQEARLRCSPMKGHSHVYWYRQLPEEGLKFMVYLQKENIIDESGMPKERFSAEFPKEGPSILRIQQVVRGDSAAYFCASSPRRGNEQFFGPGTRLTVL.

This clone was detected a few times. The chain combines TRBV5-1 with TRBJ2-7; 14 bases map to TRBD2. V shed 5 bases and J 1 base; nucleotides not matched to a gene: 11. Germline CDR1 SGHRS, CDR2 YFSETQ. The CDR3 consists of 18 residues. CDR3 in DNA: TGCGCCAGCAGGGTCCGAGGGACTAGCGGGAGCCCTTCCTACGAGCAGTACTTC. Encoded protein: CASRVRGTSGSPSYEQYF.

The sample holds a few counts of this clone. The CDR3 coding sequence is TGCGCCAGCACAGCCGGACAGGGGTGGAATGAGCAGTTCTTC. Translating it yields CASTAGQGWNEQFF. The chain uses TRBV5-1 and TRBJ2-1, with 9 bases aligning to TRBD1. V was pared by 6 bases and J by 7 bases, with 8 bases of the junction left unmatched. The germline CDR1 and CDR2 sequences are SGHRS and YFSETQ. The CDR3 is 14 residues long.

The chain joins TRBV5-1 to TRBJ2-1, with 7 bases lining up with TRBD1. V dropped 3 bases and J dropped 6; count of bases not matched to a gene: 6. CDR1 is SGHRS and CDR2 is YFSETQ in the germline V gene. The CDR3 spans 14 residues. Written as DNA, the CDR3 is TGCGCCAGCAGCTACCCGGGACAGACCAATGAGCAGTTCTTC. Protein product: CASSYPGQTNEQFF.

The rearrangement uses TRBV29-1 and TRBJ2-5; the match to TRBD2 covers 12 bases. The CDR3 is 14 amino acids. Germline CDR1 and CDR2: SQVTM and ANQGSEA. With 7 bases clipped from V and 4 bases from J, the junction kept 7 bases outside the gene matches. The CDR3 DNA is TGCAGCGGGAGACTAGCGGGAGTTGGAGAGACCCAGTACTTC. Encoded protein: CSGRLAGVGETQYF.

This clone turned up a few times. The chain has TRBV19 and TRBJ1-2; possible D gene TRBD1, 6 bases. Germline V gives CDR1 LNHDA, CDR2 SQIVND (reference sequence). Trimming removed 7 bases from V and 9 bases from J, with 21 bases in between. The CDR3 runs 14 residues. The CDR3 is CASNLNQGKRSYTF. Here the CDR3 DNA reads TGTGCCAGTAACCTGAATCAGGGGAAGAGGAGCTACACCTTC.

This clone was seen only a few times. The rearrangement uses TRBV10-3 and TRBJ1-1; D unresolved. CDR3 length equals 14 residues. Germline V gene sequence: CDR1 ENHRY, CDR2 SYGVKD. V was cut by 6 bases and J by 5 bases, with 16 bases left in between. CDR3 protein: CAISPSYEGTEAFF. The CDR3 DNA follows: TGTGCCATCAGCCCGAGTTATGAGGGAACTGAAGCTTTCTTT.